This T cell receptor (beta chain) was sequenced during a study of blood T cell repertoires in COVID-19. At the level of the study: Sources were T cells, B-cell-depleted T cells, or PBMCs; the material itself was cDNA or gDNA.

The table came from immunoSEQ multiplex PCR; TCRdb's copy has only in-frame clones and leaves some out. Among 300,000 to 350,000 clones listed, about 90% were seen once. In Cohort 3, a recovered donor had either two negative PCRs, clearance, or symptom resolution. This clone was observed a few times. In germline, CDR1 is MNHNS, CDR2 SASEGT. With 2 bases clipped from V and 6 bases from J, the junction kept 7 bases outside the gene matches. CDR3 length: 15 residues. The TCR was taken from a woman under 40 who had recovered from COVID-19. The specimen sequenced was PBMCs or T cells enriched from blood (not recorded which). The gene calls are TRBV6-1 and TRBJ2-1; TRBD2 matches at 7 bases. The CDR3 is CASSEFGGGVNEQFF. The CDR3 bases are TGTGCCAGCAGTGAATTCGGGGGAGGGGTCAATGAGCAGTTCTTC.